Below are 18 T cell receptor beta chains sequenced from a single sample in a study of cytomegalovirus exposure and HLA in healthy donors (dated by TCRdb to about 2017). The protocol used for the library was the immunoSEQ multiplex PCR assay. The multiplex PCR relied on a mix of 60 forward primers for TCR Vbeta segments and 13 reverse primers for TCR Jbeta segments. What TCRdb holds here is the immuneACCESS table cut down to in-frame rearrangements. Part of the clones is not present; checked against another copy, under half of the missing clones reflect an unresolved V gene, and the others are unexplained. The sample table holds around 71,000 clones. Clones ranked in the top ten supply approximately 1.7% of the sample. Source material: PBMCs. These TCRs come from a woman in her 30s in good health and CMV-seronegative.

The chain employs TRBV2 and TRBJ1-1; D might be TRBD1 (6 bases). There are 13 residues in the CDR3. Germline-derived CDR1 and CDR2 are SNHLY and FYNNEI. V shed 6 bases and J shed 4 bases, with 12 bases lying between them. The DNA of the CDR3 is TGTGCCAGCAGCCTGACAGGAGCCACTGAAGCTTTCTTT. Its protein is CASSLTGATEAFF.

V usage is TRBV6-1 and J usage is TRBJ1-5; D perhaps matches TRBD1 (5 bases). The ends were cut back, 1 base at V and 9 bases at J, with 19 bases in the middle. Germline lookup yields CDR1 MNHNS and CDR2 SASEGT. The CDR3 is made up of 16 amino acids. The CDR3 coding sequence is TGTGCCAGCAGTGAAGGCACAGCGTGGGGGGTTGGGCCCCAGCATTTT. Its protein product is CASSEGTAWGVGPQHF.

This rearrangement joins TRBV5-1 to TRBJ1-1, with 12 positions matching TRBD1. The junction had 12 bases not matched to a gene; V was cut back by 7 bases and J by 5 bases. The CDR3 runs to 16 residues. The germline V gene has CDR1 SGHRS and CDR2 YFSETQ. CDR3 sequence: CASEIGGTGGRTEAFF. The CDR3 bases are TGCGCCAGCGAAATAGGAGGGACAGGGGGCAGAACTGAAGCTTTCTTT. The variable domain in full, completed from reference TRBV5-1 and TRBJ1-1, reads KAGVTQTPRYLIKTRGQQVTLSCSPISGHRSVSWYQQTPGQGLQFLFEYFSETQRNKGNFPGRFSGRQFSNSRSEMNVSTLELGDSALYLCASEIGGTGGRTEAFFGQGTRLTVV.

The rearrangement joins TRBV4-2 to TRBJ1-1; possibly TRBD1 for D (5 bases). The V gene lost 4 bases and the J gene lost 4 bases, with 13 bases spanning the gap. The CDR3 runs 14 residues. CDR1 and CDR2 from the germline V gene are LGHNA and YNFKEQ. This CDR3 reads CASSLGGGSTEAFF. CDR3 coding DNA: TGTGCCAGCAGCCTCGGGGGAGGGAGCACTGAAGCTTTCTTT.

The chain links TRBV29-1 to TRBJ1-1, with TRBD1 matching over 7 bases. V lost 7 bases to trimming and J lost 0 bases; unmatched junction nucleotides: 5. The V gene's germline CDR1 is SQVTM and CDR2 ANQGSEA. The CDR3 sequence is 13 residues long. CDR3 amino acids: CSGTGQMNTEAFF. The CDR3 DNA reads as TGCAGCGGGACAGGCCAGATGAACACTGAAGCTTTCTTT.

The chain employs TRBV4-2 and TRBJ2-3, with a possible D match to TRBD2 (5 bases). CDR3 size: 15 residues. The germline gives CDR1 LGHNA, CDR2 YNFKEQ. The V end was cut by 0 bases, the J end by 0 bases, with 7 bases between. This CDR3 is CASSQERTSTDTQYF. Written as DNA, the CDR3 is TGTGCCAGCAGCCAAGAGCGGACTAGCACAGATACGCAGTATTTT.

The chain recombines TRBV18 with TRBJ1-2, with a tentative D call TRBD1 (6 bases). V shed 4 bases and J shed 2 bases, with 14 bases lying between them. CDR3 length: 15 residues. Germline loops: CDR1 KGHSH, CDR2 LQKENI. Here the CDR3 reads CASSLTDGQNYGYTF. The CDR3 DNA is TGTGCCAGCTCACTTACCGACGGACAGAACTATGGCTACACCTTC. Full variable domain (rest looked up from reference TRBV18 and TRBJ1-2): NAGVMQNPRHLVRRRGQEARLRCSPMKGHSHVYWYRQLPEEGLKFMVYLQKENIIDESGMPKERFSAEFPKEGPSILRIQQVVRGDSAAYFCASSLTDGQNYGYTFGSGTRLTVV.

The J gene is TRBJ2-7, the V gene TRBV7-9; D is perhaps TRBD2 (7 bases). The CDR3 sequence is 16 residues long. Germline CDR1 reads SEHNR; CDR2 reads FQNEAQ (reference sequence). V dropped 8 bases and J dropped 3 bases, with 23 bases sitting between them. The CDR3 DNA is TGTGCCAGCTCTCCCCTGGGGGCTAGCGGATTCTACGAGCAGTACTTC. This gives the protein CASSPLGASGFYEQYF.

J is TRBJ2-7 and V is TRBV7-2; D gene ambiguous. Germline V gives CDR1 SGHTA, CDR2 FQGNSA. The CDR3 totals 11 residues. Trimming stripped 5 bases from V and 6 bases from J, with 8 bases between. The CDR3 loop reads CASSQAIEQYF. As DNA, the CDR3 is TGTGCCAGCAGCCAGGCCATCGAGCAGTACTTC.

The chain is built from TRBV7-2 and TRBJ1-5; tentative D call: TRBD1 (5 bases). The CDR3 runs to 17 residues. Between the trimmed V and J ends, which lost 6 bases and 1 base, there was a span of 19 bases. In germline, CDR1 is SGHTA, CDR2 FQGNSA. This chain's CDR3 is CASSPPGGEGSNQPQHF. The CDR3 bases are TGTGCCAGCAGTCCCCCTGGGGGGGAGGGAAGCAATCAGCCCCAGCATTTT.

The chain employs TRBV29-1 and TRBJ2-7; possible D gene TRBD2, 5 bases. The CDR3 loop spans 13 amino acids. V was trimmed by 3 bases and J by 6 bases, leaving 15 bases between them. The V gene's germline CDR1 is SQVTM and CDR2 ANQGSEA. The CDR3 protein is CSVEGPAGGEQYF. As DNA, the CDR3 is TGCAGCGTTGAGGGCCCGGCAGGAGGCGAGCAGTACTTC.

The V gene is TRBV25-1, the J gene TRBJ2-7; 8 nucleotides line up with TRBD2. With 5 bases clipped from V and 2 bases from J, the junction kept 14 bases outside the gene matches. CDR3 size: 17 residues. Germline loops: CDR1 MGHDK, CDR2 SYGVNS. CDR3 nucleotides: TGTGCCAGCAGTTCAAGTTTTGACAGCGGGAGCGCCTACGAGCAGTACTTC. Its protein product is CASSSSFDSGSAYEQYF.

The chain employs TRBV28 and TRBJ1-6; D unclear. Germline V CDR1 and CDR2: MDHEN, SYDVKM. V was cut by 6 bases and J by 13 bases, with 10 bases left in between. The CDR3 is made up of 11 amino acids. CDR3 protein: CASSSVPPLHF. The DNA for the CDR3 is TGTGCCAGCAGCTCCGTCCCGCCCCTCCACTTT.

The rearrangement uses TRBV18 and TRBJ1-5; tentatively, D is TRBD1 (6 bases). The CDR3 runs 12 residues. The germline V gene encodes CDR1 KGHSH and CDR2 LQKENI. Trimming shortened V by 4 bases and J by 7 bases, and 8 bases separated the two germline ends. The CDR3 region is CASSQDRQPQHF. DNA for the CDR3: TGTGCCAGCTCACAGGACAGACAGCCCCAGCATTTT.

This chain joins TRBV6-6 and TRBJ1-1; D is possibly TRBD1 (6 bases). Trimming pared 6 bases from V and 8 bases from J, leaving 13 bases between. The CDR3 has 12 residues. CDR1 and CDR2 (germline): MNHNY, SVGAGI (reference sequence). CDR3 nucleotide sequence: TGTGCCAGCAGCCGCATCGGGACAGAAGCTTTCTTT. It codes for CASSRIGTEAFF.

With regard to this clone: The sample holds other DNA sequences that translate to the same CDR3. The CDR3: CASSYSRGNYGYTF. For the CDR3, the DNA is TGTGCCAGCAGTTACTCGCGGGGAAACTATGGCTACACCTTC. The rearrangement links TRBV6-5 to TRBJ1-2; D ambiguous. This CDR3 is built from 14 residues. Per germline, CDR1 MNHEY and CDR2 SVGAGI. V was trimmed by 0 bases and J by 2 bases, leaving 7 bases between them.

The V gene is TRBV6-1, the J gene TRBJ1-2; the D is unclear. Per the germline V gene, CDR1 is MNHNS and CDR2 is SASEGT. V dropped 1 base and J dropped 1 base, with 4 bases sitting between them. The CDR3 length is 13 residues. The CDR3 protein is CASSEDSNYGYTF. The CDR3, as DNA: TGTGCCAGCAGTGAAGACAGTAACTATGGCTACACCTTC.

This chain links TRBV5-1 with TRBJ2-7; TRBD2 might be the D (5 bases). Trimming took 0 bases from V and 6 from J, leaving 13 bases between them. Germline V gives CDR1 SGHRS, CDR2 YFSETQ. The CDR3 sequence is 14 residues long. The CDR3 DNA reads TGCGCCAGCAGCTTGGGGGTCGAGGGAGTCGAGCAGTACTTC. Amino acids: CASSLGVEGVEQYF.